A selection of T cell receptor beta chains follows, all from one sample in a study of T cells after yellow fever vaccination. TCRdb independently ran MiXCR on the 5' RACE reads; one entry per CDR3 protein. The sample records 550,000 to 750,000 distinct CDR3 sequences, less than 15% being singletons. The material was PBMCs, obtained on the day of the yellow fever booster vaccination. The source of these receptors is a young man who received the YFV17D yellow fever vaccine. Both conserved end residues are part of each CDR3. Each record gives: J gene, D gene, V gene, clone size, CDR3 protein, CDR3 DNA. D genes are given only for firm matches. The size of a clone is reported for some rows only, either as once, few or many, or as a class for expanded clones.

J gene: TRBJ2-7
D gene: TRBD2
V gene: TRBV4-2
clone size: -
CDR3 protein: CASSPYGTSGLGSYEQYF
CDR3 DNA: TGTGCCAGCAGCCCCTACGGGACTAGCGGTTTGGGATCCTACGAGCAGTACTTC

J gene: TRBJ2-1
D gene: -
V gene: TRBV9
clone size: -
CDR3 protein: CASSVVHRPSEYNEQFF
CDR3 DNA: TGTGCCAGCAGCGTAGTCCATCGGCCGTCGGAATACAATGAGCAGTTCTTC

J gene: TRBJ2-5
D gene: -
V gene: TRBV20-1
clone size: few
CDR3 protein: CSAPTPKETQYF
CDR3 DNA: TGCAGTGCCCCAACGCCCAAAGAGACCCAGTACTTC

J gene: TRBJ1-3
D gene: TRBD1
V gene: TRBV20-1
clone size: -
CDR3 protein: CSASLPGGGNTIYF
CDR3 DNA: TGCAGTGCTAGTTTACCAGGGGGTGGAAACACCATATATTTT

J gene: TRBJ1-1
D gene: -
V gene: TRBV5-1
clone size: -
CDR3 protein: CASRLQNTEAFF
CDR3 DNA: TGCGCCAGCAGGCTGCAGAACACTGAAGCTTTCTTT

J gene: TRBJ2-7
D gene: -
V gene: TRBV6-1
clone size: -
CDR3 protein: CASSGSGSAYEQYF
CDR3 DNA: TGTGCCAGCTCGGGGTCGGGATCAGCCTACGAGCAGTACTTC

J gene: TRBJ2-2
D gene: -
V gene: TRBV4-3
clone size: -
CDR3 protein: CASSQVGGELFF
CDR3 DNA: TGCGCCAGCAGCCAAGTTGGCGGGGAGCTGTTTTTT

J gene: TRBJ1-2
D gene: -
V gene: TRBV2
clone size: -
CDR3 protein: CASSVVRGFDYGYTF
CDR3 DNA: TGTGCCAGCAGTGTAGTACGGGGTTTCGACTATGGCTACACCTTC

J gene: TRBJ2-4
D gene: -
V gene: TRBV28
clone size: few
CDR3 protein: CASSPTPLAKNIQYF
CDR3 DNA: TGTGCCAGCAGCCCGACACCCCTAGCCAAAAACATTCAGTACTTC

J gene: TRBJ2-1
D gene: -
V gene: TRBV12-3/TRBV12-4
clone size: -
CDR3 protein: CASSRTARVDEQFF
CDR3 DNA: TGTGCCAGCAGCCGGACAGCCCGTGTGGATGAGCAGTTCTTC

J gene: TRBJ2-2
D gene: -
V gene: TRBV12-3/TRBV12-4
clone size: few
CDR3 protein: CASSLAPWSAAGELFF
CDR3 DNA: TGTGCCAGCAGTTTAGCCCCTTGGTCCGCCGCGGGGGAGCTGTTTTTT

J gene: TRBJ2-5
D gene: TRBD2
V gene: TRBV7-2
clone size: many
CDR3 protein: CASSPRSGLAQETQYF
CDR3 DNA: TGTGCCAGCAGCCCCCGGTCCGGACTAGCGCAAGAGACCCAGTACTTC

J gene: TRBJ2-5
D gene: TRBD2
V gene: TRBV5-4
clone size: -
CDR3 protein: CASSTKLAAGETQYF
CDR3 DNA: TGTGCCAGCAGCACTAAACTAGCGGCGGGCGAGACCCAGTACTTC

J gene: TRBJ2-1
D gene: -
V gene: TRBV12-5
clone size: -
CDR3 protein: CASGLGLSYNEQFF
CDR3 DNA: TGTGCTAGTGGCCTAGGACTCTCTTACAATGAGCAGTTCTTC

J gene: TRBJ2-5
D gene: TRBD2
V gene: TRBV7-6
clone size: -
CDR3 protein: CASSRGTTQETQYF
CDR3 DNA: TGTGCCAGCAGCCGCGGGACTACCCAAGAGACCCAGTACTTC

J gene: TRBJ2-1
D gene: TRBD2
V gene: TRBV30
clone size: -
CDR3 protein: CAWTAGGNEQFF
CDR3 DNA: TGTGCCTGGACTGCGGGGGGTAATGAGCAGTTCTTC

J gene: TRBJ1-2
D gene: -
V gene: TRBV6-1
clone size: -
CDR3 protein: CATGVRYLRNYGYTF
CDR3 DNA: TGTGCCACCGGAGTCCGCTACCTGCGGAACTATGGCTACACCTTC

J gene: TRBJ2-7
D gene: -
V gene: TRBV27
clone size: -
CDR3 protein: CASSFGGATYEQYF
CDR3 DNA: TGTGCCAGCAGTTTTGGGGGAGCGACCTACGAGCAGTACTTC

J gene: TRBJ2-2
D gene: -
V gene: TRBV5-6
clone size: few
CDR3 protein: CASSLLPGQDTGELFF
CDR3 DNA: TGTGCCAGCAGCCTCCTACCCGGACAAGACACCGGGGAGCTGTTTTTT

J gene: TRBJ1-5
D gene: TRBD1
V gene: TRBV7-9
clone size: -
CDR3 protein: CASSLGTGRQPQHF
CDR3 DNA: TGTGCCAGCAGCTTAGGGACAGGGCGCCAGCCCCAGCATTTT

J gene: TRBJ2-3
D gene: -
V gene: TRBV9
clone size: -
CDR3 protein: CASSVEGARTDTQYF
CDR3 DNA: TGTGCCAGCAGCGTAGAAGGGGCGCGCACAGATACGCAGTATTTT

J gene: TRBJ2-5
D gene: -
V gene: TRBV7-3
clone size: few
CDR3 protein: CASSFNGRETQYF
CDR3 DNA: TGTGCCAGCAGCTTTAACGGAAGGGAGACCCAGTACTTC

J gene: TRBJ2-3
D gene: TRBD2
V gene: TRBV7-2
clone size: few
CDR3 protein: CASIRTASGSTDTQYF
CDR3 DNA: TGTGCCAGCATTCGCACGGCTAGCGGAAGCACAGATACGCAGTATTTT

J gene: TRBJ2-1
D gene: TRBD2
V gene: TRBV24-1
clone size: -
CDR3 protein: CATSDRTRNNEQFF
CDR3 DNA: TGTGCCACCAGTGACAGGACTAGAAACAATGAGCAGTTCTTC

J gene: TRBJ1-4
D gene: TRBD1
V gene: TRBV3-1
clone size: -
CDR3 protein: CASSTLSGTGVEKLFF
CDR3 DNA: TGTGCCAGCAGCACACTATCCGGGACAGGGGTTGAAAAACTGTTTTTT

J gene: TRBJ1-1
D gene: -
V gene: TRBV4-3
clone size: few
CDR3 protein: CASSQDSVGYTEAFF
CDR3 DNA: TGCGCCAGCAGCCAAGATTCCGTAGGATACACTGAAGCTTTCTTT

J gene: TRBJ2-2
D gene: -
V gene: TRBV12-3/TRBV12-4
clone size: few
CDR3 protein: CASSLYTFGELFF
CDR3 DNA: TGTGCCAGCAGTTTGTACACCTTCGGGGAGCTGTTTTTT

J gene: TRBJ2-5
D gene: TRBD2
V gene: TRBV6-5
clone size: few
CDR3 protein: CASSYGGSETQYF
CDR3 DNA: TGTGCCAGCAGTTACGGCGGGAGTGAGACCCAGTACTTC

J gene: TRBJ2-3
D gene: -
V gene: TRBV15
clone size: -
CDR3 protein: CATSRDYTDTQYF
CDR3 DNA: TGTGCCACCAGCAGAGATTATACAGATACGCAGTATTTT

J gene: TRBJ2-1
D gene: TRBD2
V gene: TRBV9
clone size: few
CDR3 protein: CASSVGLAGEVQFF
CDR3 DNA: TGTGCCAGCAGCGTAGGACTAGCGGGAGAGGTGCAGTTCTTC

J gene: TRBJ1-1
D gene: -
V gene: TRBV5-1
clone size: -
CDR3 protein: CASRQENSNTEAFF
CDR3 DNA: TGCGCCAGTCGACAGGAAAACTCGAACACTGAAGCTTTCTTT

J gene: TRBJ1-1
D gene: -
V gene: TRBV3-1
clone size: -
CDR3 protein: CASSQLQGYSAEAFF
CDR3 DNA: TGTGCCAGCAGCCAACTTCAGGGGTACTCGGCTGAAGCTTTCTTT

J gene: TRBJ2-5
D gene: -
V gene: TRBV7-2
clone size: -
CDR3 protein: CASSLEAGRGTQYF
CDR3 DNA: TGTGCCAGCAGCTTAGAGGCGGGGCGGGGGACCCAGTACTTC

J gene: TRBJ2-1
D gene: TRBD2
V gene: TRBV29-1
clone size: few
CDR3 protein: CSVEWMGGLSKSEQFF
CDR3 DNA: TGCAGCGTTGAATGGATGGGAGGGCTTTCCAAAAGTGAGCAGTTCTTC

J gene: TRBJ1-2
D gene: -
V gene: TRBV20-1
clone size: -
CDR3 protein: CSARGRANYGYTF
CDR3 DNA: TGCAGTGCTAGAGGCAGAGCTAACTATGGCTACACCTTC

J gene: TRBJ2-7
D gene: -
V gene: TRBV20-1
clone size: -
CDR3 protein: CSAALGTYEQYF
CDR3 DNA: TGCAGTGCTGCCCTAGGCACCTACGAGCAGTACTTC

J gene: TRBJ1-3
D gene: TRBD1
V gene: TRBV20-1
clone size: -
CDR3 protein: CSALFTGAAGNTIYF
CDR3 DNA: TGCAGTGCCCTTTTCACAGGGGCAGCTGGAAACACCATATATTTT

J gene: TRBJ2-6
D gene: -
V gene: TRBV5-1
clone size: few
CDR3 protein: CASSRQLSGANVLTF
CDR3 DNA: TGCGCCAGCAGCCGACAACTCTCTGGGGCCAACGTCCTGACTTTC

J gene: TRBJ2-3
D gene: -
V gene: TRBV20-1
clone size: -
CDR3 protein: CSARDHRPTDTQYF
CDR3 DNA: TGCAGTGCTAGAGATCACAGACCCACAGATACGCAGTATTTT

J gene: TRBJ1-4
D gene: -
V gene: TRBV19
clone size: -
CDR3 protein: CASSIRDWGSANEKLFF
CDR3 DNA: TGTGCCAGTAGTATTCGGGACTGGGGATCAGCTAATGAAAAACTGTTTTTT

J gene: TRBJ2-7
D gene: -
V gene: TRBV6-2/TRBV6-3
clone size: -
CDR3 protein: CASAGGGYEQYF
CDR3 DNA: TGTGCCAGCGCTGGGGGTGGCTACGAGCAGTACTTC

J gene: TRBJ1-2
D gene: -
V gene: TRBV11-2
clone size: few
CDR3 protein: CASSPNIQGSGYTF
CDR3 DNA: TGTGCCAGCAGCCCCAATATACAGGGTAGTGGCTACACCTTC

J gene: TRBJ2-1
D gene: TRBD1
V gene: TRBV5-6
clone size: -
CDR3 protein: CASSLQGATNNEQFF
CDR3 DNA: TGTGCCAGCAGCTTGCAGGGGGCGACTAACAATGAGCAGTTCTTC

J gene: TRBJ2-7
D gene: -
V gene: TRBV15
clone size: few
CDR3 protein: CATSRDPGVSGEQYF
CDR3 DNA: TGTGCCACCAGCAGAGATCCCGGGGTCTCGGGCGAGCAGTACTTC

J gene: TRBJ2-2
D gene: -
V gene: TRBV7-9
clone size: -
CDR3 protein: CASTSGELFF
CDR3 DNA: TGTGCCAGCACCTCCGGGGAGCTGTTTTTT